Following are 17 T cell receptor beta chains from one sample sequenced in a study of vaccination and CD4 T cells after COVID-19. Sample treatment: roughly 11-day PBMC culture with coronavirus spike peptide pools or control peptides (ViraFEST assay). These receptors have no identified antigens. The study sequenced cultured CD4+ T cell DNA using the Oncomine TCR Beta short-read assay. TCRdb re-called the PCR reads with MiXCR, one entry per CDR3 protein. The sample shows approximately 17,000 distinct CDR3 sequences, about 51% of them seen only once. The material sequenced was CD4+ T cells from blood, cultured in vitro, taken before SARS-CoV-2 vaccination. The receptors derive from a human donor who had recovered from COVID-19.

This clonotype was found once. This chain connects TRBV4-2 to TRBJ2-7; 8 bases agree with TRBD2. In germline, CDR1 is LGHNA, CDR2 YNFKEQ. There are 15 residues in the CDR3. With V trimmed by 4 bases and J by 2 bases, 7 bases remained unmatched. This CDR3 reads CASSPLRGETYEQYF. Here the CDR3 DNA reads TGTGCCAGCAGCCCGTTGCGGGGGGAAACCTACGAGCAGTACTTC.

The rearrangement links TRBV11-2 to TRBJ2-7, with D possibly matching TRBD2 (6 bases). Looked up from germline, CDR1 is SGHAT and CDR2 is FQNNGV. The CDR3 has 16 amino acids. V lost 2 bases, J lost 3 bases, and 17 bases lay in between. As DNA, the CDR3 is TGTGCCAGCAGCTTAAGGTCCGGGAGTAAGAACTACGAGCAGTACTTC. Its translation: CASSLRSGSKNYEQYF.

This sequence joins TRBV7-9 and TRBJ2-2, with TRBD1 matching 7 bases. CDR3 size: 12 residues. The junction had 6 bases not matched to a gene; V was cut back by 4 bases and J by 13 bases. Per germline, CDR1 SEHNR and CDR2 FQNEAQ (reference sequence). This chain's CDR3 is CASSSRTGVLFF. As DNA, the CDR3 is TGTGCCAGCAGCTCCAGGACAGGTGTGCTGTTTTTT.

The chain couples TRBV6-1 to TRBJ1-1; no firm D call. The V end lost 6 bases, the J end lost 4 bases, and 18 bases lay between the germline ends. The CDR3 is made up of 15 amino acids. Germline loops: CDR1 MNHNS, CDR2 SASEGT. The CDR3 spells CASREQFGVSTEAFF. The CDR3 DNA is TGTGCCAGCAGGGAACAGTTCGGGGTGAGCACTGAAGCTTTCTTT.

The table lists this clonotype with a few counts. This chain uses TRBV10-3 with TRBJ2-3, with 7 bases aligning to TRBD1. J gave up 4 bases and V 6 bases, and 10 bases lay outside the gene matches. The CDR3 is made up of 15 amino acids. Germline assignment: CDR1 ENHRY and CDR2 SYGVKD. The CDR3 DNA sequence: TGTGCCATCAGCGAGACGTCCACAGGGGCAGATACGCAGTATTTT. It yields the protein CAISETSTGADTQYF.

The chain has TRBV20-1 and TRBJ2-1, with D possibly being TRBD2 (5 bases). Trimming shortened V by 0 bases and J by 9 bases, and 9 bases separated the two germline ends. This CDR3 has 12 residues. The germline CDR1 and CDR2 sequences are DFQATT and SNEGSKA (reference sequence). Here the CDR3 DNA reads TGCAGTGCTAGAGATCTCAGCGGTGAGCAGTTCTTC. It codes for CSARDLSGEQFF.

Only a few counts were recorded for this clonotype. The gene calls are TRBV6-1 and TRBJ2-3; maybe TRBD1 (6 bases). Germline V CDR1 and CDR2: MNHNS, SASEGT. V gave up 1 base and J gave up 3 bases, with 14 bases separating them. CDR3 length: 16 residues. The CDR3 region is CASSEGVAQGTDTQYF. The CDR3 DNA sequence: TGTGCCAGCAGTGAAGGGGTAGCCCAGGGGACAGATACGCAGTATTTT.

The chain links TRBV24-1 to TRBJ2-2, with a possible D match to TRBD2 (5 bases). The CDR3 has 15 amino acids. Germline V gene lookup returns CDR1 KGHDR and CDR2 SFDVKD. Trimming removed 8 bases from V and 5 bases from J, with 17 bases in between. The CDR3 nucleotides are TGTGCCACCACCTCTTCGAGGGCCCATACCGGGGAGCTGTTTTTT. Translation: CATTSSRAHTGELFF.

V is TRBV24-1 and J is TRBJ2-5; D is perhaps TRBD1 or TRBD2 (5 bases each). The germline V gene has CDR1 KGHDR and CDR2 SFDVKD. CDR3 length: 14 residues. The ends were cut back, 2 bases at V and 0 bases at J, with 6 bases in the middle. The CDR3 region has the DNA TGTGCCACCAGTGATTCGGGACACCAAGAGACCCAGTACTTC. It specifies CATSDSGHQETQYF.

V and J are TRBV7-2 and TRBJ1-1, with 7 bases fitting TRBD1. The CDR3 loop spans 14 amino acids. Unmatched junction bases numbered 8, after V lost 5 bases and J lost 5 bases. In germline, CDR1 is SGHTA, CDR2 FQGNSA. CDR3 nucleotide sequence: TGTGCCAGCAGCCCTCAGGGGGTACGGACTGAAGCTTTCTTT. Translation: CASSPQGVRTEAFF.

The V and J genes are TRBV6-1 and TRBJ2-7, with a weak D call TRBD1 (6 bases). The germline V and J ends were trimmed by 6 bases and 4 bases, with 10 bases remaining between them. The germline gives CDR1 MNHNS, CDR2 SASEGT. The CDR3 contains 12 residues. This CDR3 reads CASRAQGYEQYF. DNA for the CDR3: TGTGCCAGCAGAGCACAGGGATACGAGCAGTACTTC.

This chain joins TRBV30 and TRBJ2-3; 8 positions agree with TRBD2. The V gene end was trimmed by 0 bases and the J gene end by 3 bases; junction bases not matched to a gene: 2. The CDR3 extends over 14 amino acids. CDR1 and CDR2 (germline): GTSNPN, SVGIG (reference sequence). CDR3 region: CAWSVGGGTDTQYF. The CDR3 nucleotides read TGTGCCTGGAGTGTCGGGGGGGGGACAGATACGCAGTATTTT.

Here the CDR3 reads CASSSSGQGRSQYF. CDR3 DNA sequence: TGTGCCAGCAGCTCATCAGGACAGGGCAGGTCCCAGTACTTC. The rearrangement uses TRBV7-6 and TRBJ2-5; the match to TRBD1 covers 8 bases. J gave up 9 bases and V 4 bases, and 10 bases lay outside the gene matches. The CDR3 runs to 14 residues. CDR1 and CDR2 from the germline V gene are SGHVS and FNYEAQ.

CDR3 region: CASSRGRETQYF. The CDR3 bases are TGTGCCAGCAGTAGGGGAAGGGAGACCCAGTACTTC. The J gene is TRBJ2-5, the V gene TRBV12-3 or TRBV12-4, with D possibly TRBD1 on 5 matching bases. The CDR3 loop spans 12 amino acids. Between the trimmed V and J ends, which lost 5 bases and 5 bases, there was a span of 9 bases.

The V call is TRBV20-1, the J call TRBJ1-1; D possibly corresponds to TRBD1 (6 bases). The length of the CDR3 is 14 residues. Germline CDR1 DFQATT, CDR2 SNEGSKA (reference sequence). V was pared by 3 bases and J by 0 bases, with 11 bases between. CDR3 nucleotide sequence: TGCAGTGCTAGTCTTGGGGGCATGAACACTGAAGCTTTCTTT. It codes for CSASLGGMNTEAFF.

This clonotype appeared a single time. The V gene is TRBV28, the J gene TRBJ1-6, with D perhaps matching TRBD1 (5 bases). The CDR3 extends over 15 amino acids. Germline V CDR1 and CDR2: MDHEN, SYDVKM. V was cut by 6 bases and J by 6 bases, with 15 bases left in between. In DNA form, the CDR3 reads TGTGCCAGCAGCCCTGGGGGGAGTCCTAATTCACCCCTCCACTTT. Translation: CASSPGGSPNSPLHF.

J is TRBJ1-1 and V is TRBV10-3; D might be TRBD1 (6 bases). This CDR3 region has 14 residues. In germline, CDR1 is ENHRY, CDR2 SYGVKD. The V and J ends lost 3 bases and 1 base respectively, with 9 bases between them. CDR3 sequence reads: CAISEWDTNTEAFF. DNA for the CDR3: TGTGCCATCAGTGAATGGGACACGAACACTGAAGCTTTCTTT.